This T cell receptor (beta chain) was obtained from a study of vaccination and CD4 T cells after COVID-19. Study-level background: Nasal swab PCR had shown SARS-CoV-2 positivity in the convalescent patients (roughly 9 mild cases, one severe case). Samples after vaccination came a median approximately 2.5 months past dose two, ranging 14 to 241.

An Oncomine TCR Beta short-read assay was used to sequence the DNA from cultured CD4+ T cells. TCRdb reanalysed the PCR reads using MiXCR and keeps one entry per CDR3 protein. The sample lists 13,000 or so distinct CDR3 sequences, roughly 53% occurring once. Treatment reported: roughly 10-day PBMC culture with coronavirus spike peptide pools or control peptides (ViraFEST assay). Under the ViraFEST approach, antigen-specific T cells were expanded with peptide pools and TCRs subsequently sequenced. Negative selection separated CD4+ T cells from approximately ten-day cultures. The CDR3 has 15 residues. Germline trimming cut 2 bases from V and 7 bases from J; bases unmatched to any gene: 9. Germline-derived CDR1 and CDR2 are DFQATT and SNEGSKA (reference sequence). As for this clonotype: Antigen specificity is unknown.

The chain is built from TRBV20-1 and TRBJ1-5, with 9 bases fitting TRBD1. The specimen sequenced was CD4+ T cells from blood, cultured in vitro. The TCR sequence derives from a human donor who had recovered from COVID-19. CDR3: CSARPSGTGNQPQHF. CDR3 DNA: TGCAGTGCTAGACCCTCCGGGACAGGGAACCAGCCCCAGCATTTT.